The T cell receptor beta chain described here comes from a study of cytomegalovirus exposure and HLA in healthy donors. Whole-study findings and limits: In most subjects, TCR beta sequences reportedly gave accurate predictions of HLA-A and HLA-B alleles. Sequencing probably produced one cluster of sequence variants that were highly shared.

To note about this clone: Its target is not known.

Trimming removed 2 bases from V and 2 bases from J, with 6 bases in between. CDR1 is SGHTA and CDR2 is FQGNSA in the germline V gene. This CDR3 contains 13 residues. In the PCR, 60 Vbeta and 13 Jbeta primers were used. Produced via immunoSEQ multiplex PCR; TCRdb's table is partial and in-frame only. The sample records around 150,000 clones, 68% being singletons. The V gene is TRBV7-2, the J gene TRBJ1-2; D not resolved. Sequencing used PBMCs. The clonotype comes from a woman aged 40-49 years in good health and CMV-seropositive. The CDR3 here is CASSLQINYGYTF. The CDR3 DNA reads TGTGCCAGCAGCTTACAGATCAACTATGGCTACACCTTC.